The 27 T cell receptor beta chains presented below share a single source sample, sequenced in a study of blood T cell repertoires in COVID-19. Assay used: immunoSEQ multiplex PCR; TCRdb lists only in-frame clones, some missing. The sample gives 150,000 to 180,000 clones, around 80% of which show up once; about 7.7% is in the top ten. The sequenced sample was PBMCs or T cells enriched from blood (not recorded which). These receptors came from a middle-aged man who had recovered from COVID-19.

The CDR3 spells CASSLMTEFSYEQYF. The CDR3, as DNA: TGTGCCAGCAGCCTCATGACAGAGTTCTCCTACGAGCAGTACTTC. The rearrangement joins TRBV13 to TRBJ2-7; a possible D gene is TRBD1 (5 bases). Trimming shortened V by 5 bases and J by 0 bases, and 14 bases separated the two germline ends. The germline V gene has CDR1 PRHDT and CDR2 FYEKMQ (reference sequence). CDR3 length: 15 residues.

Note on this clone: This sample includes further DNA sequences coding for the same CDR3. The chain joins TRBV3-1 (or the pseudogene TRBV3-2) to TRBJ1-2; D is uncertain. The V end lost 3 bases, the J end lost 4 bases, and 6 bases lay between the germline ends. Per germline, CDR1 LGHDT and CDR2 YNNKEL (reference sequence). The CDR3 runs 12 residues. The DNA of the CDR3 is TGTGCCAGCAGCCATCGGGGCTATGGCTACACCTTC. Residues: CASSHRGYGYTF.

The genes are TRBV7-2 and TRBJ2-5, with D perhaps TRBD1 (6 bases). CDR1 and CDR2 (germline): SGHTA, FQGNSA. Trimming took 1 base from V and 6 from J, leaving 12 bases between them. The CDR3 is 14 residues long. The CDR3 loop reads CASSLVGAGQTQYF. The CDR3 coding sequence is TGTGCCAGCAGCTTAGTGGGGGCCGGACAGACCCAGTACTTC.

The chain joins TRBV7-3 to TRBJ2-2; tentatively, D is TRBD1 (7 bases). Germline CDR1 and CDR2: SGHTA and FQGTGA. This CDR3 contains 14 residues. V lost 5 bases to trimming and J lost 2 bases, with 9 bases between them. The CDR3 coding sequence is TGTGCCAGCAGCCAGGGGGGTAACACCGGGGAGCTGTTTTTT. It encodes CASSQGGNTGELFF. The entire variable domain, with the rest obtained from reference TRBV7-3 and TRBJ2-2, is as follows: GAGVSQTPSNKVTEKGKYVELRCDPISGHTALYWYRQSLGQGPEFLIYFQGTGAADDSGLPNDRFFAVRPEGSVSTLKIQRTERGDSAVYLCASSQGGNTGELFFGEGSRLTVL.

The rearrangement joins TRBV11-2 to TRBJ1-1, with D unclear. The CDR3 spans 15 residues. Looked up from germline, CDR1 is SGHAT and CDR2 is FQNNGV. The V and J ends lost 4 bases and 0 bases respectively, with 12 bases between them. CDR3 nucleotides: TGTGCCAGCAGCTCTACGACGAGGGTGAACACTGAAGCTTTCTTT. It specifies CASSSTTRVNTEAFF.

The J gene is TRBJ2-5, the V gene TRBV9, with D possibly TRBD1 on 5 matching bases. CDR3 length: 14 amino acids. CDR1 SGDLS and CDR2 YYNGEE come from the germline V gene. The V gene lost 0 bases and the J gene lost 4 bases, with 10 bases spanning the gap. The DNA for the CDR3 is TGTGCCAGCAGCGTAGGGGCAGGGCTAGAGACCCAGTACTTC. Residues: CASSVGAGLETQYF.

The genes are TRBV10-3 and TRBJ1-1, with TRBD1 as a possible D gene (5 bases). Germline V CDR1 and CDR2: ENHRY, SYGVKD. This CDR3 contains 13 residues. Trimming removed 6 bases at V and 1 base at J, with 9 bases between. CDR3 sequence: CAIRYQGNTEAFF. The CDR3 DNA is TGTGCCATCAGGTACCAGGGGAACACTGAAGCTTTCTTT.

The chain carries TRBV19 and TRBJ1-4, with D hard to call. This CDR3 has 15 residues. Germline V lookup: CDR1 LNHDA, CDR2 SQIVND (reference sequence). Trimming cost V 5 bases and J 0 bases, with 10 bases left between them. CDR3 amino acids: CASSQAGTTNEKLFF. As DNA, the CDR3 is TGTGCCAGTAGTCAAGCGGGTACAACTAATGAAAAACTGTTTTTT.

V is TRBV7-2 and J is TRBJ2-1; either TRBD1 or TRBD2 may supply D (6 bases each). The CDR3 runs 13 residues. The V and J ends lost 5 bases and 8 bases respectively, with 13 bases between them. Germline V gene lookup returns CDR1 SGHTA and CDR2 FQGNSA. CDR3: CASSIGGLDEQFF. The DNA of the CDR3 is TGTGCCAGCAGCATAGGGGGGCTCGATGAGCAGTTCTTC.

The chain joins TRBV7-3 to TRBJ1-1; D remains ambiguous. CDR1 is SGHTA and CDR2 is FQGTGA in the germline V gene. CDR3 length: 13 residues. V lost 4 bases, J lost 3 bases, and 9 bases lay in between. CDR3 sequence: CASSYGRYTEAFF. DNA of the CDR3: TGTGCCAGCAGCTACGGGAGGTACACTGAAGCTTTCTTT.

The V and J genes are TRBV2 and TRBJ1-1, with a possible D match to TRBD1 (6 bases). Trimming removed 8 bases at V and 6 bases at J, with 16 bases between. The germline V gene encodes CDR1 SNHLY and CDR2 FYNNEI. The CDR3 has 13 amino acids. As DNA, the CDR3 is TGTGCCAGCCCGACAGGTCGTAGCGCTGAAGCTTTCTTT. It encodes CASPTGRSAEAFF.

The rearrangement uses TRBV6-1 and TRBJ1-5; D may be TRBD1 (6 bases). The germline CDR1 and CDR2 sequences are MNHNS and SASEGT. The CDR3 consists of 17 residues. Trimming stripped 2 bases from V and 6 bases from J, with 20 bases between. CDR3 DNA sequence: TGTGCCAGCAGTGAACCCCGGGGGGCGGGAGGGTCTCAGCCCCAGCATTTT. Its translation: CASSEPRGAGGSQPQHF.

CDR3 DNA sequence: TGTGCCAGCAGTGAAGGGTGGGCAGGGCATGGCTACACCTTC. Translated, it gives CASSEGWAGHGYTF. The V and J genes are TRBV2 and TRBJ1-2; D is perhaps TRBD1 (5 bases). The CDR3 runs 14 residues. The V and J ends lost 1 base and 6 bases respectively, with 12 bases between them. The germline gives CDR1 SNHLY, CDR2 FYNNEI. Full variable domain (rest looked up from reference TRBV2 and TRBJ1-2): EPEVTQTPSHQVTQMGQEVILRCVPISNHLYFYWYRQILGQKVEFLVSFYNNEISEKSEIFDDQFSVERPDGSNFTLKIRSTKLEDSAMYFCASSEGWAGHGYTFGSGTRLTVV.

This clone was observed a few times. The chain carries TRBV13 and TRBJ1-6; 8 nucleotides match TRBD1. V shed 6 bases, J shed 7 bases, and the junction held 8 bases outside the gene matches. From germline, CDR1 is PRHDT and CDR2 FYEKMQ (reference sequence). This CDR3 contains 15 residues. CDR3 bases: TGTGCCAGCAGATCCCGACAGGGGCTAAATTCACCCCTCCACTTT. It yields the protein CASRSRQGLNSPLHF.

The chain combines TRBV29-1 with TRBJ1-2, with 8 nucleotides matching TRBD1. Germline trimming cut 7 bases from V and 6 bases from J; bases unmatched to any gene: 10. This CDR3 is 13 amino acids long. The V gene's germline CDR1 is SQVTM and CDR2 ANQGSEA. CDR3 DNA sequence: TGCAGCGGACTCCCTAGGACAGGGCATGGCTACACCTTC. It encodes CSGLPRTGHGYTF.

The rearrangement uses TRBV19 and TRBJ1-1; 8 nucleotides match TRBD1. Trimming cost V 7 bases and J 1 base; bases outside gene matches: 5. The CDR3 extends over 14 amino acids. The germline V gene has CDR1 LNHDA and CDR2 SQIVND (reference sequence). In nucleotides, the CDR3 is TGTGCCAGTAAGGACAGGGAGAGGAACACTGAAGCTTTCTTT. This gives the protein CASKDRERNTEAFF.

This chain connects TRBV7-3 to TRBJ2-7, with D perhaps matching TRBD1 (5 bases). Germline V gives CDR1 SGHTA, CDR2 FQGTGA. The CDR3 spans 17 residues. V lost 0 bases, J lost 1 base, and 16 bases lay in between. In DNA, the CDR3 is TGTGCCAGCAGCTTAACGTTAGGGTCAGGGAAGTCCTACGAGCAGTACTTC. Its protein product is CASSLTLGSGKSYEQYF.

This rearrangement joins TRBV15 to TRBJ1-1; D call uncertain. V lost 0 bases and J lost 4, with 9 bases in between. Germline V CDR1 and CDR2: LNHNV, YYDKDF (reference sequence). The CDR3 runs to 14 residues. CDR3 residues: CATSREIVGTEAFF. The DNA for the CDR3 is TGTGCCACCAGCAGAGAAATTGTCGGCACTGAAGCTTTCTTT. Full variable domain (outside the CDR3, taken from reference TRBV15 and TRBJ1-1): DAMVIQNPRYQVTQFGKPVTLSCSQTLNHNVMYWYQQKSSQAPKLLFHYYDKDFNNEADTPDNFQSRRPNTSFCFLDIRSPGLGDTAMYLCATSREIVGTEAFFGQGTRLTVV.

The CDR3 reads CASSQIAGNEQFF. The CDR3 nucleotides are TGTGCCAGCAGCCAAATAGCGGGGAATGAGCAGTTCTTC. This sequence joins TRBV14 and TRBJ2-1; 8 bases match TRBD2. Germline loops: CDR1 SGHDN, CDR2 FVKESK. The length of the CDR3 is 13 residues. V was pared by 2 bases and J by 7 bases, with 1 base of the junction left unmatched. Filled out from reference TRBV14 and TRBJ2-1, the complete variable domain reads EAGVTQFPSHSVIEKGQTVTLRCDPISGHDNLYWYRRVMGKEIKFLLHFVKESKQDESGMPNNRFLAERTGGTYSTLKVQPAELEDSGVYFCASSQIAGNEQFFGPGTRLTVL.

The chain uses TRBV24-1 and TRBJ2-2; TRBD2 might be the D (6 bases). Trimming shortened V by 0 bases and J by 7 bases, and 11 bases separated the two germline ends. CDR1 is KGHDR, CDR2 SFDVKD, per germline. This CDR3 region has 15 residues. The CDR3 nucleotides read TGTGCCACCAGTGATTTGCGGGGGAAGGGCGGGGAGCTGTTTTTT. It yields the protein CATSDLRGKGGELFF.

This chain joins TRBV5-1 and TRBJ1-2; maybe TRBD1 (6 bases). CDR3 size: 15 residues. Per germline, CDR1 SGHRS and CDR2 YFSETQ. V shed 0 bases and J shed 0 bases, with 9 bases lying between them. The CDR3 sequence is CASSLDRVANYGYTF. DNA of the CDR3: TGCGCCAGCAGCTTGGACAGGGTAGCTAACTATGGCTACACCTTC.

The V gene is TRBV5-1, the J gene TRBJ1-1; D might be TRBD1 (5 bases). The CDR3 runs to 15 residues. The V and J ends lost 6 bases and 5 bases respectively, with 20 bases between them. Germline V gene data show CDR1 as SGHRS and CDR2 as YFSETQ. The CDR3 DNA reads TGCGCCAGCACGCCCAACCCCGACAGACCTACTGAAGCTTTCTTT. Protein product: CASTPNPDRPTEAFF.

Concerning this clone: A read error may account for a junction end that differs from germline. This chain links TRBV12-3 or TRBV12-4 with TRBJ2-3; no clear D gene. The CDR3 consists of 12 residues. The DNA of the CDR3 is TGTGCCAGCAGCTTAGGCGCAGATACGCAGTATTTT. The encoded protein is CASSLGADTQYF.

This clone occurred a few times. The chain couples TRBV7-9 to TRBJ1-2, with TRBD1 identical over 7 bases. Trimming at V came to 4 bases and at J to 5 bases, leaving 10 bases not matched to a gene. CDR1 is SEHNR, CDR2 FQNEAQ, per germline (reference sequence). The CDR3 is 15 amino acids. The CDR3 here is CASSSGQPINYGYTF. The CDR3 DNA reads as TGTGCCAGCAGCTCGGGACAGCCTATTAATTATGGCTACACCTTC. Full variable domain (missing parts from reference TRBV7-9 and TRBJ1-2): DTGVSQNPRHKITKRGQNVTFRCDPISEHNRLYWYRQTLGQGPEFLTYFQNEAQLEKSRLLSDRFSAERPKGSFSTLEIQRTEQGDSAMYLCASSSGQPINYGYTFGSGTRLTVV.

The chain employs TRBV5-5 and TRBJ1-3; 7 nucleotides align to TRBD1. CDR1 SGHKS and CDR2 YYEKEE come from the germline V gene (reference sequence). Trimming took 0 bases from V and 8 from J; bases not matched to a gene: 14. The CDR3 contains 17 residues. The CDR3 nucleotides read TGTGCCAGCAGCTTGGAGGATTTGCGGCAGGGGGGATACACCATATATTTT. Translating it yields CASSLEDLRQGGYTIYF. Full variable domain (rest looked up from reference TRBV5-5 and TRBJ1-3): DAGVTQSPTHLIKTRGQQVTLRCSPISGHKSVSWYQQVLGQGPQFIFQYYEKEERGRGNFPDRFSARQFPNYSSELNVNALLLGDSALYLCASSLEDLRQGGYTIYFGEGSWLTVV.

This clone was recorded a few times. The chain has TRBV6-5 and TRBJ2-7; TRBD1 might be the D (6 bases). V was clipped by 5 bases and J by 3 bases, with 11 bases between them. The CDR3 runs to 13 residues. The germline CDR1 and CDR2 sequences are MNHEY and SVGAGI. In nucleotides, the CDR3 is TGTGCCAGCAGTAGTGACAGGATCTACGAGCAGTACTTC. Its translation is CASSSDRIYEQYF.

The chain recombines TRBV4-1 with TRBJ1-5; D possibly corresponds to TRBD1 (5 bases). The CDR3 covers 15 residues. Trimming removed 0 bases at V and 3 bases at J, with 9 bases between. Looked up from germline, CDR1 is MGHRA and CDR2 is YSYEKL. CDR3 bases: TGCGCCAGCAGCCAAGAAAGCAGGGCCAATCAGCCCCAGCATTTT. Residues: CASSQESRANQPQHF.